This T cell receptor (beta chain) is from a study of early T cells in non-severe SARS-CoV-2 infection. In the study overall: Bulk RNA isolated from unsorted whole blood underwent sequencing; chains were not paired.

This CDR3 has 15 residues. Germline loops: CDR1 SGHVS, CDR2 FNYEAQ. Trimming stripped 0 bases from V and 4 bases from J, with 13 bases between. Via MiXCR, TCRdb re-called the 5' RACE reads, giving one row per CDR3 protein. The table has about 49,000 distinct CDR3 sequences, over 9.5% seen once. This clonotype was seen more than once but under ten times. The sequence was obtained from an adult who was a healthcare worker with PCR-confirmed SARS-CoV-2 infection or an uninfected control (not recorded which). The specimen sequenced was whole blood. The chain recombines TRBV7-6 with TRBJ2-7; tentatively, D is TRBD1 (6 bases). The CDR3 nucleotides are TGTGCCAGCAGCTTAGCTCAGGGGTTCCCTTACGAGCAGTACTTC. Translation: CASSLAQGFPYEQYF. The complete variable domain, with remaining parts taken from reference TRBV7-6 and TRBJ2-7, reads GAGVSQSPRYKVTKRGQDVALRCDPISGHVSLYWYRQALGQGPEFLTYFNYEAQQDKSGLPNDRFSAERPEGSISTLTIQRTEQRDSAMYRCASSLAQGFPYEQYFGPGTRLTVT.